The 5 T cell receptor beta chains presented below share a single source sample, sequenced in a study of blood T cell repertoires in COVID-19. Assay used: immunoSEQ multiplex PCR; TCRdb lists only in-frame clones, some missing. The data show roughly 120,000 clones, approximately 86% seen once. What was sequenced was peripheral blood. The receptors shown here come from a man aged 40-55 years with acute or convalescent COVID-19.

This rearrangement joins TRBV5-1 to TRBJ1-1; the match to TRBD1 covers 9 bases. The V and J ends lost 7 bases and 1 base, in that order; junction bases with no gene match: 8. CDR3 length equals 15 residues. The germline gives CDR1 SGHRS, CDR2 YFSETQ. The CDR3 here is CASGGDREENTEAFF. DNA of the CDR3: TGCGCCAGCGGGGGGGACAGGGAAGAGAACACTGAAGCTTTCTTT.

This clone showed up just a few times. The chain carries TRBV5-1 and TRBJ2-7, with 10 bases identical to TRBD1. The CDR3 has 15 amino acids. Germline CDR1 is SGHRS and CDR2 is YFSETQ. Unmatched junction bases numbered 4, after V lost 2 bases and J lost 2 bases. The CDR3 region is CASSFGTGVAYEQYF. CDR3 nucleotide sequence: TGCGCCAGCAGCTTCGGGACAGGGGTTGCCTACGAGCAGTACTTC.

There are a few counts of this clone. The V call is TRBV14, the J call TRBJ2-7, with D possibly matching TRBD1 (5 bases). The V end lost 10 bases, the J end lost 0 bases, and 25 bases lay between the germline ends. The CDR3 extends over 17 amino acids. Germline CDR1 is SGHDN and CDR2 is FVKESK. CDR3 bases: TGTGCCAACCGACTCCAGGGAACACATCGGAGCTCCTACGAGCAGTACTTC. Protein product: CANRLQGTHRSSYEQYF.

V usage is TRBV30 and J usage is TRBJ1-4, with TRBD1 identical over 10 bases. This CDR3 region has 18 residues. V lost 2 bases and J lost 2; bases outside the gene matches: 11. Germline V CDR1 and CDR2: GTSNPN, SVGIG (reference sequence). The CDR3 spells CAWSRTGGGTGTNEKLFF. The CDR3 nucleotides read TGTGCCTGGAGTCGGACAGGGGGTGGAACGGGCACTAATGAAAAACTGTTTTTT.

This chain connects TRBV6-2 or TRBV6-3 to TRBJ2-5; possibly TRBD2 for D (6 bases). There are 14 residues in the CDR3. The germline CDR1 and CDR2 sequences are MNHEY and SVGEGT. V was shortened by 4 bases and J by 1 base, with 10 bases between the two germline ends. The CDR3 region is CASSLTRGQETQYF. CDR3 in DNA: TGTGCCAGCAGTTTAACGCGGGGCCAAGAGACCCAGTACTTC.